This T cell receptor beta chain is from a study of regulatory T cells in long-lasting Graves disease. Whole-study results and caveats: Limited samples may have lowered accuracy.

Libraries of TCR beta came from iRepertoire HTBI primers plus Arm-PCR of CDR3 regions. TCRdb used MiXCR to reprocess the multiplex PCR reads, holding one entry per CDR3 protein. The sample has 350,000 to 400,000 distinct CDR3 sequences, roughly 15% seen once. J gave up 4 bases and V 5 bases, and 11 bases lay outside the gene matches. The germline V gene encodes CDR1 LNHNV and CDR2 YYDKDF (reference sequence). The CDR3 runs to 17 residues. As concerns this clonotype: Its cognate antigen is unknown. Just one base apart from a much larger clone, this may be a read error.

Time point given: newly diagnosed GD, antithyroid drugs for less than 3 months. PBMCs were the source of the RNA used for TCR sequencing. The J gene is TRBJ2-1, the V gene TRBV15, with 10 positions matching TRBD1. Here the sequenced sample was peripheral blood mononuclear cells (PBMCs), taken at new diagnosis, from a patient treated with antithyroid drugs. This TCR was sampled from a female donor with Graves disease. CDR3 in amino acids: CATSGAGQGPVYNEQFF. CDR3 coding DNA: TGTGCCACCAGCGGGGCGGGACAGGGGCCTGTTTACAATGAGCAGTTCTTC.